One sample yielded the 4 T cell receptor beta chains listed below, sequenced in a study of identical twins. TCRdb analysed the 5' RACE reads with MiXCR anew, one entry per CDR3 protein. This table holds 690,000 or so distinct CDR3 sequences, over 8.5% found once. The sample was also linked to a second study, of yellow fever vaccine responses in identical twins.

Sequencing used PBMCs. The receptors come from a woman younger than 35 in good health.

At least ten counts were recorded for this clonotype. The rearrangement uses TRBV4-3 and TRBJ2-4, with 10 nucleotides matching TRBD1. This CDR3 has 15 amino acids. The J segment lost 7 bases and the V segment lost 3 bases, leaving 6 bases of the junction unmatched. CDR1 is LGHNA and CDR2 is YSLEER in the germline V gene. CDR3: CASSQVPGQGNIQYF. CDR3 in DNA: TGCGCCAGCAGCCAGGTTCCGGGACAGGGGAACATTCAGTACTTC.

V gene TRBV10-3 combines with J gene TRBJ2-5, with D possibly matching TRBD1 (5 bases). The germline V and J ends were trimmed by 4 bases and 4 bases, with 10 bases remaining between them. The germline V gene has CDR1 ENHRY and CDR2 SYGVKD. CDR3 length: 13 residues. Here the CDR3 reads CAISVLGPETQYF. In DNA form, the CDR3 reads TGTGCCATCAGTGTTTTGGGGCCAGAGACCCAGTACTTC.

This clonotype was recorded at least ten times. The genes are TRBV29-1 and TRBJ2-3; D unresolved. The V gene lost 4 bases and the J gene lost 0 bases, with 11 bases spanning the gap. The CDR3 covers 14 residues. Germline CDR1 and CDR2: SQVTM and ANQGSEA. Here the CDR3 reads CSVVLGISTDTQYF. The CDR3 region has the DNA TGCAGCGTTGTTTTGGGGATTAGCACAGATACGCAGTATTTT.

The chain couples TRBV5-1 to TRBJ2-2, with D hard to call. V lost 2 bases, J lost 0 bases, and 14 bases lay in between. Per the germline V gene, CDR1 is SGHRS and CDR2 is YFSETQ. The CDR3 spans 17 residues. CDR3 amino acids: CASSFGGSNANTGELFF. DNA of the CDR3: TGCGCCAGCAGCTTTGGCGGCTCTAACGCGAACACCGGGGAGCTGTTTTTT.